A single T cell receptor beta chain is shown here with its context. Its antigen is undetermined. The source of the sample is a study of T-cell reconstitution after alpha-beta-depleted transplantation in children. Between the trimmed V and J ends, which lost 6 bases and 4 bases, there was a span of 8 bases. The CDR3 spans 12 residues. Findings and limits, study-wide: At day 60, the high TCRbeta diversity found in some patients originated from recipient T cells and thymic progenitors that had survived. From newly produced T cells came most of the T-cell counts and diversity one year after transplant. By about two months after transplant, alpha-beta T cells reportedly arose from several hundred graft clones that had expanded.

Unique molecular identifiers were built into the TCRbeta library. TCRdb independently ran MiXCR on the PCR reads; one entry per CDR3 protein. Among about 420,000 distinct CDR3 sequences, about a sixth were seen once, and the ten largest hold about 32%. This chain connects TRBV12-3 or TRBV12-4 to TRBJ2-3; tentatively, D is TRBD2 (5 bases). The TCR sequence derives from a boy under two years old who had a stem cell transplant for Wiskott-Aldrich syndrome, so the T cells may come from the graft donor. Sample: PBMCs, mostly from graft donor cells, taken 360 days after TCRalphabeta/CD19-depleted stem cell transplant. The CDR3 nucleotides are TGTGCCAGCAGCCAGAGGGCAGATACGCAGTATTTT. As protein: CASSQRADTQYF.